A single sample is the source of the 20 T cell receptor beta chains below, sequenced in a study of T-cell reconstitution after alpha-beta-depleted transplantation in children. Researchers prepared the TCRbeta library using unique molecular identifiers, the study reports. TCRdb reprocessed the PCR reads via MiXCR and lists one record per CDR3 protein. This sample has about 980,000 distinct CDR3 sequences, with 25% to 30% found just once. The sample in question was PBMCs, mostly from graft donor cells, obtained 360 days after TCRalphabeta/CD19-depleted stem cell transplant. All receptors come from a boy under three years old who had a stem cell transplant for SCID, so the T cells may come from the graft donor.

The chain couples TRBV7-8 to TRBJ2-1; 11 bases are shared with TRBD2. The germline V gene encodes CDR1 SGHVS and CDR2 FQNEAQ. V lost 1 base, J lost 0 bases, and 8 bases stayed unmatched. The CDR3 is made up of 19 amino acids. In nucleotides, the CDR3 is TGTGCCAGCAGCTTAGTTGTGGCTAGCGGGGGGAGCTCCTACAATGAGCAGTTCTTC. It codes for CASSLVVASGGSSYNEQFF.

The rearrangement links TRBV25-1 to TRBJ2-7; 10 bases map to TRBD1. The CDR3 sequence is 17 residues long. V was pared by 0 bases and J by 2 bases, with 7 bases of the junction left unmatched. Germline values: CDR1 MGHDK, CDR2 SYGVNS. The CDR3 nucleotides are TGTGCCAGCAGTGAATATAGGGAGGGGACAGGGGCCTACGAGCAGTACTTC. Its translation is CASSEYREGTGAYEQYF.

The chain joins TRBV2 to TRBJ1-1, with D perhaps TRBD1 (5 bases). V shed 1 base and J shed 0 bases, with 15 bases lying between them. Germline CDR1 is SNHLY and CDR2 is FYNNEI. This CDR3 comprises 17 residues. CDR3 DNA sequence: TGTGCCAGCAGTGAAGAATTGCCACAGGCCCTGAACACTGAAGCTTTCTTT. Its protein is CASSEELPQALNTEAFF.

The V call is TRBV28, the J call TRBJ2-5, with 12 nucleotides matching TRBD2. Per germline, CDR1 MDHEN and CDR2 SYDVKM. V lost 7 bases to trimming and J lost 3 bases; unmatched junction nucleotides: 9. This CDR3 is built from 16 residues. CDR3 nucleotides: TGTGCCAGCACCCCCGGGTGGACTAGCGGGAAAGAGACCCAGTACTTC. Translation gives CASTPGWTSGKETQYF.

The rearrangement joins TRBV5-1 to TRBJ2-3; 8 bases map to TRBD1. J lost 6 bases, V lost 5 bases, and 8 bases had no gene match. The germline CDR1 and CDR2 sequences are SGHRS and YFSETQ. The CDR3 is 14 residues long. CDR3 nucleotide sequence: TGCGCCAGCAGGTCGGGACAGGAGGTTGATACGCAGTATTTT. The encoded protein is CASRSGQEVDTQYF.

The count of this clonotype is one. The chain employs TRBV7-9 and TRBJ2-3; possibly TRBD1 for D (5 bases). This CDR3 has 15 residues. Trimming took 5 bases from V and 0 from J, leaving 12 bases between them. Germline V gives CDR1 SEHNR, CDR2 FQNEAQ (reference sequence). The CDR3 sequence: CASSKGIASTDTQYF. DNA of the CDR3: TGTGCCAGCAGCAAGGGGATCGCAAGCACAGATACGCAGTATTTT.

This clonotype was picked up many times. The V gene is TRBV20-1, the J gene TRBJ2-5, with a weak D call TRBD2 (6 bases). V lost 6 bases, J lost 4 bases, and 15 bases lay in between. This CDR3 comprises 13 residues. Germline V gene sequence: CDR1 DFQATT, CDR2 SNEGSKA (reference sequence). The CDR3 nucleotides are TGCAGTGCCCCCCGCCGGGGAGGAGAGACCCAGTACTTC. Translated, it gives CSAPRRGGETQYF.

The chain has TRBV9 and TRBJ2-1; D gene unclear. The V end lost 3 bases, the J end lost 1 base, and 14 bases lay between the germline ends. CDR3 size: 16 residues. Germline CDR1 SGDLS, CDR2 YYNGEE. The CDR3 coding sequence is TGTGCCAGCAGCGCGGAGTCGACCCTTTCCTACAATGAGCAGTTCTTC. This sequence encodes CASSAESTLSYNEQFF.

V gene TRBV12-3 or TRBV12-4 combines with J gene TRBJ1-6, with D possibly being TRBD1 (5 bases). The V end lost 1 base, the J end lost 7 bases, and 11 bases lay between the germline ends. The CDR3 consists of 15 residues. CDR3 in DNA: TGTGCCAGCAGTTTAGTCCCCAGGGTCAATTCACCCCTCCACTTT. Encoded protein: CASSLVPRVNSPLHF.

The CDR3 nucleotides are TGTGCCAGCAGTCAAGGGACAGGGGGAGATGTAGTGATCTATGGCTACACCTTC. Translation: CASSQGTGGDVVIYGYTF. This chain joins TRBV6-1 and TRBJ1-2; 11 bases are a match to TRBD1. CDR3 length: 18 amino acids. Per germline, CDR1 MNHNS and CDR2 SASEGT. Unmatched junction bases numbered 15, after V lost 5 bases and J lost 4 bases.

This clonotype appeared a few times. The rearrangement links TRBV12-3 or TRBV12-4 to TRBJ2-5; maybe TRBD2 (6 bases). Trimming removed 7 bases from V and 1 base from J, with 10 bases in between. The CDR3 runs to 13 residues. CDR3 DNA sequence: TGTGCCAGCACCCGGGACTTCCAAGAGACCCAGTACTTC. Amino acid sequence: CASTRDFQETQYF.

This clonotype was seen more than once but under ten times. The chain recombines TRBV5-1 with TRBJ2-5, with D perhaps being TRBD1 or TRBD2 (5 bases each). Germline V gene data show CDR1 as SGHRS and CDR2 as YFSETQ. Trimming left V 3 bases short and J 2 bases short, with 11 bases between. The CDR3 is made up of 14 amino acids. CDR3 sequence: CASSSTGTQETQYF. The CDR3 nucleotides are TGCGCCAGCAGCTCCACCGGGACGCAAGAGACCCAGTACTTC.

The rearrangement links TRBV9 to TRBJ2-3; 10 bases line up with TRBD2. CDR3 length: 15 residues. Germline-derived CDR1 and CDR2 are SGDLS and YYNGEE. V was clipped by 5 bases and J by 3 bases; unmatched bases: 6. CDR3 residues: CASRVGTSVTDTQYF. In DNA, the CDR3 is TGTGCCAGCAGAGTTGGGACTAGCGTGACAGATACGCAGTATTTT.

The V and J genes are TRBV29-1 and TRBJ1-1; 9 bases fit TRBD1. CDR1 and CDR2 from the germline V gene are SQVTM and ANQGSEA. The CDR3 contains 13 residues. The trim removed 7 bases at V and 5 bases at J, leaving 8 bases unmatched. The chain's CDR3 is CSAFTGGRTEAFF. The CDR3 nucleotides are TGCAGCGCTTTTACAGGGGGCCGAACTGAAGCTTTCTTT.

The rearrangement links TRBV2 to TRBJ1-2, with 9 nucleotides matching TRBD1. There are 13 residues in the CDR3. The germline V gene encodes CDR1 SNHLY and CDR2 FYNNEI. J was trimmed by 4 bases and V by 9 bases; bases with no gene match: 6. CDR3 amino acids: CASRWTGAYGYTF. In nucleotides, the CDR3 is TGTGCCAGTAGGTGGACAGGGGCCTATGGCTACACCTTC.

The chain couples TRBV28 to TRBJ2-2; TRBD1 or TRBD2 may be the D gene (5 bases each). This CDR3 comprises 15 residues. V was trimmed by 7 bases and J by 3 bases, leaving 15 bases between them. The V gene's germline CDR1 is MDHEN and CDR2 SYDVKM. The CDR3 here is CASTPTGPDTGELFF. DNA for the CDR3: TGTGCCAGCACCCCAACGGGACCGGACACCGGGGAGCTGTTTTTT.

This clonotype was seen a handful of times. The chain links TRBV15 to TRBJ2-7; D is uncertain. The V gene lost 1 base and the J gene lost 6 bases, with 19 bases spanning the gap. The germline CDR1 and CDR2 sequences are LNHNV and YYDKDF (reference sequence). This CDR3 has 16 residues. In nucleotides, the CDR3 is TGTGCCACCAGCAGAGTAAGCGTAGGCAGTCCCGGCGAGCAGTACTTC. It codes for CATSRVSVGSPGEQYF. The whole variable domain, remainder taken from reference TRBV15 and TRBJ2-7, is DAMVIQNPRYQVTQFGKPVTLSCSQTLNHNVMYWYQQKSSQAPKLLFHYYDKDFNNEADTPDNFQSRRPNTSFCFLDIRSPGLGDTAMYLCATSRVSVGSPGEQYFGPGTRLTVT.

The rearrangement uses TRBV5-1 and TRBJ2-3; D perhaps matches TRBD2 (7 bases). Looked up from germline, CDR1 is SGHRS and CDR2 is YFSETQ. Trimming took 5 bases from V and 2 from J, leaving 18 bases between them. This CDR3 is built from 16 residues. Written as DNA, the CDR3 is TGCGCCAGCAGGGCCGTGGCGGGGGCAAACACAGATACGCAGTATTTT. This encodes CASRAVAGANTDTQYF.

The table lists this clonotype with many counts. This chain's CDR3 is CASSVGGGLTGDTQYF. The CDR3 DNA is TGTGCCAGCAGCGTCGGCGGGGGTCTCACTGGAGATACGCAGTATTTT. The rearrangement joins TRBV9 to TRBJ2-3; TRBD2 agrees at 7 bases. This CDR3 comprises 16 residues. The ends lost 2 bases at V and 5 bases at J; junction bases unmatched: 11. The germline CDR1 and CDR2 sequences are SGDLS and YYNGEE.

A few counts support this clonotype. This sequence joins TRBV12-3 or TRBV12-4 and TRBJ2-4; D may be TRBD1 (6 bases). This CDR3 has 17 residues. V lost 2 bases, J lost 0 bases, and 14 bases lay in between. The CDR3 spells CASSLPDRLIAKNIQYF. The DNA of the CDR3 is TGTGCCAGCAGTTTACCCGACAGGTTAATAGCCAAAAACATTCAGTACTTC.